These T cell receptor beta chains were read from a single sample in a study of cytomegalovirus exposure and HLA in healthy donors. TCRdb's copy holds only in-frame clones and misses some; the assay was immunoSEQ multiplex PCR. The table lists 150,000 to 200,000 clones, roughly 72% of them singletons, with around 1% in the top ten. The sample consisted of PBMCs. Every receptor here comes from a middle-aged woman in good health and CMV-seronegative. CDR3s include the opening cysteine and the closing phenylalanine or tryptophan. D genes are given only for firm matches. Expanded clones get a size class; other rows say once, few or many, or leave the size out.

CDR3	DNA	size	D	J	V
CASSDAILHEQYF	TGTGCCAGCAGTGATGCGATCCTCCACGAGCAGTACTTC	.	.	TRBJ2-7	TRBV28
CASRSTAASYEQYF	TGTGCCTCTAGATCAACCGCCGCTTCCTACGAGCAGTACTTC	.	.	TRBJ2-7	TRBV2
CASSVDGGTYNEQFF	TGTGCCAGCAGCGTAGATGGCGGGACCTACAATGAGCAGTTCTTC	.	.	TRBJ2-1	TRBV9
CASSPPGLAGDGEQFF	TGTGCCAGCTCACCACCGGGACTAGCGGGAGATGGGGAGCAGTTCTTC	.	TRBD2	TRBJ2-1	TRBV18
CASSLAGVQNYGYTF	TGTGCCAGCAGCTTAGCGGGAGTCCAGAACTATGGCTACACCTTC	few	.	TRBJ1-2	TRBV11-2
CASSEAQGPYGYTF	TGTGCCAGCAGTGAGGCCCAGGGGCCCTATGGCTACACCTTC	.	.	TRBJ1-2	TRBV25-1
CASSFGLAGGVSETQYF	TGCGCCAGCAGCTTTGGACTAGCGGGAGGGGTTTCGGAGACCCAGTACTTC	.	TRBD2	TRBJ2-5	TRBV5-1
CASSWTGESYEQYF	TGTGCCAGCAGTTGGACAGGGGAATCCTACGAGCAGTACTTC	.	TRBD1	TRBJ2-7	TRBV2
CASRENRGLGTQYF	TGTGCCAGCAGGGAGAACAGGGGGCTCGGGACCCAGTACTTC	.	TRBD1	TRBJ2-5	TRBV2
CASSFDSPNIQYF	TGTGCCAGCAGTTTCGACAGCCCAAACATTCAGTACTTC	.	.	TRBJ2-4	TRBV28
CASTEGRGQGGYTF	TGTGCCAGCACCGAGGGCAGGGGGCAGGGTGGCTACACCTTC	once	TRBD1	TRBJ1-2	TRBV2
CSVDRLAGVQETQYF	TGCAGCGTTGACCGACTAGCGGGTGTCCAAGAGACCCAGTACTTC	.	TRBD2	TRBJ2-5	TRBV29-1
CAFSRGAGGSYEQYF	TGTGCCTTCTCGAGGGGAGCGGGTGGGTCCTACGAGCAGTACTTC	.	.	TRBJ2-7	TRBV7-9
CASSFRQGTEAFF	TGTGCCAGCAGCTTTCGACAGGGTACTGAAGCTTTCTTT	.	TRBD1	TRBJ1-1	TRBV11-3
CASSLGQGLAVETQYF	TGTGCCAGCAGCTTAGGTCAGGGACTAGCGGTCGAGACCCAGTACTTC	.	TRBD2	TRBJ2-5	TRBV7-2
CASRDRGSLRYEQFF	TGTGCCAGCAGGGATCGCGGGAGTCTTAGATATGAGCAGTTCTTC	.	TRBD2	TRBJ2-1	TRBV27
CASSVRLAGDLGEQYF	TGTGCCAGCAGCGTCCGACTAGCGGGAGATTTAGGCGAGCAGTACTTC	.	TRBD2	TRBJ2-7	TRBV9
CSSSLIGEEQYF	TGTTCCAGCAGCTTAATCGGGGAAGAGCAGTACTTC	.	.	TRBJ2-7	TRBV7-9
CASSERSGNQPQHF	TGTGCCAGCAGTGAAAGGTCGGGAAATCAGCCCCAGCATTTT	.	.	TRBJ1-5	TRBV6-1
CASSYSRDVNTEAFF	TGCGCCAGCAGCTATAGCAGGGATGTGAACACTGAAGCTTTCTTT	.	.	TRBJ1-1	TRBV5-1
CATSRGGVPTEAFF	TGTGCCACCAGCAGGGGGGGGGTTCCCACTGAAGCTTTCTTT	.	.	TRBJ1-1	TRBV15
CAIRGTDDNEQFF	TGTGCCATCAGGGGGACAGACGACAATGAGCAGTTCTTC	.	TRBD1	TRBJ2-1	TRBV10-3
CASSYERSGNTIYF	TGTGCCAGCAGTTACGAGCGCTCTGGAAACACCATATATTTT	once	.	TRBJ1-3	TRBV6-6
CAISATGDSNQPQHF	TGTGCCATCAGTGCCACAGGGGATAGCAATCAGCCCCAGCATTTT	.	TRBD1	TRBJ1-5	TRBV10-3
CASSLAGSGAFYEQYF	TGTGCCAGCAGCTTAGCTGGTAGCGGGGCGTTCTACGAGCAGTACTTC	.	TRBD2	TRBJ2-7	TRBV7-6
CASSSQGGMSAEAFF	TGTGCCAGCAGTTCCCAGGGTGGGATGAGCGCTGAAGCTTTCTTT	few	.	TRBJ1-1	TRBV2
CAWSVGRLLSSYNSPLHF	TGTGCCTGGAGTGTAGGAAGACTCCTGAGCTCCTATAATTCACCCCTCCACTTT	.	.	TRBJ1-6	TRBV30
CASSLRPGWQETQYF	TGTGCCAGCAGCTTAAGGCCGGGATGGCAAGAGACCCAGTACTTC	once	.	TRBJ2-5	TRBV11-3
CASSDFTGDSEAFF	TGCGCCAGCAGCGACTTTACAGGGGACTCTGAAGCTTTCTTT	.	TRBD1	TRBJ1-1	TRBV5-1
CASHRGSGAGELFF	TGTGCCAGTCACAGGGGTAGTGGCGCCGGGGAGCTGTTTTTT	.	TRBD1	TRBJ2-2	TRBV6-1
CASSSDRQGTVNTEAFF	TGTGCCAGCAGCTCCGACCGACAGGGAACCGTGAACACTGAAGCTTTCTTT	.	TRBD1	TRBJ1-1	TRBV11-3
CASRSTGANVLTF	TGTGCCAGCAGGAGTACTGGGGCCAACGTCCTGACTTTC	.	.	TRBJ2-6	TRBV27
CSARSQETQYF	TGCAGTGCTAGGAGCCAAGAGACCCAGTACTTC	.	.	TRBJ2-5	TRBV20-1
CAWSETRGGYTF	TGTGCCTGGAGTGAGACCCGGGGAGGCTACACCTTC	few	.	TRBJ1-2	TRBV30
CASSIRDRGDGYTF	TGTGCCAGCAGCATTCGGGACAGGGGAGATGGCTACACCTTC	.	TRBD1	TRBJ1-2	TRBV7-2
CASSARTGRGNTEAFF	TGTGCCAGTAGCGCTCGGACAGGACGGGGCAACACTGAAGCTTTCTTT	.	TRBD1	TRBJ1-1	TRBV19
CASRQSSGRAIGGELFF	TGTGCCAGCAGACAGTCTAGCGGGAGGGCCATTGGCGGGGAGCTGTTTTTT	.	TRBD2	TRBJ2-2	TRBV5-4
CANPDSDTEAFF	TGTGCCAACCCGGACAGCGACACTGAAGCTTTCTTT	.	.	TRBJ1-1	TRBV14
CASSFDPADEKLFF	TGTGCCAGCAGCTTTGACCCAGCGGATGAAAAACTGTTTTTT	.	.	TRBJ1-4	TRBV7-9
CASRTGYYEQYF	TGTGCCAGCAGAACAGGCTACTACGAGCAGTACTTC	.	.	TRBJ2-7	TRBV6-6
CASSLGSGNTGELFF	TGCGCCAGCAGCTTGGGTAGCGGGAACACCGGGGAGCTGTTTTTT	.	.	TRBJ2-2	TRBV5-1
CASSPQGGPYGYTF	TGTGCCAGTAGCCCACAGGGGGGCCCCTATGGCTACACCTTC	.	TRBD1	TRBJ1-2	TRBV19
CASRSQGETEAFF	TGCGCCAGCAGGTCACAGGGAGAGACTGAAGCTTTCTTT	.	.	TRBJ1-1	TRBV5-1
CASRQCLLWTEAFF	TGTGCCAGCAGGCAGTGCCTTCTGTGGACTGAAGCTTTCTTT	.	.	TRBJ1-1	TRBV25-1
CSATPGGKTQYF	TGCAGCGCCACCCCCGGAGGGAAGACGCAGTATTTT	.	.	TRBJ2-3	TRBV29-1
CASSPGRVKNIQYF	TGTGCCAGCAGCCCCGGGCGGGTCAAAAACATTCAGTACTTC	few	.	TRBJ2-4	TRBV5-6
CASSSGSYEQYF	TGTGCCAGCAGTTCAGGGTCCTACGAGCAGTACTTC	few	.	TRBJ2-7	TRBV27
CASSYWLAGGGGEQFF	TGTGCCAGCAGTTACTGGCTAGCGGGAGGCGGGGGTGAGCAGTTCTTC	few	TRBD2	TRBJ2-1	TRBV6-5
CATSRDITAFSGNTIYF	TGTGCCACCAGCAGAGATATAACAGCCTTCTCTGGAAACACCATATATTTT	.	.	TRBJ1-3	TRBV15
CASSLEQAYEQYF	TGCGCCAGCAGCTTGGAACAGGCCTACGAGCAGTACTTC	.	.	TRBJ2-7	TRBV5-1
CASGLAGDTQYF	TGTGCCAGCGGATTGGCGGGGGATACGCAGTATTTT	.	.	TRBJ2-3	TRBV6-1
CASSRGEGTDTQYF	TGTGCCAGCAGCCGAGGGGAGGGCACAGATACGCAGTATTTT	.	.	TRBJ2-3	TRBV5-4
CASSWGLAGNEQFF	TGTGCCAGCAGTTGGGGACTAGCGGGAAATGAGCAGTTCTTC	.	TRBD2	TRBJ2-1	TRBV6-5
CASGGGAGFGELFF	TGTGCCAGCGGGGGGGGCGCCGGTTTCGGGGAGCTGTTTTTT	.	.	TRBJ2-2	TRBV2
CAREVSGANVLTF	TGTGCCCGTGAGGTCTCTGGGGCCAACGTCCTGACTTTC	.	.	TRBJ2-6	TRBV30
CASSLGGVQETQYF	TGTGCCAGCAGCCTTGGGGGGGTCCAAGAGACCCAGTACTTC	.	TRBD2	TRBJ2-5	TRBV7-9
CSVRNTGELFF	TGCAGCGTCAGGAACACCGGGGAGCTGTTTTTT	few	.	TRBJ2-2	TRBV29-1
CASSAGSGANVLTF	TGTGCCAGTAGTGCAGGCTCTGGGGCCAACGTCCTGACTTTC	.	.	TRBJ2-6	TRBV19
CASSFASTNEKLFF	TGTGCCAGCAGTTTTGCGTCAACTAATGAAAAACTGTTTTTT	.	.	TRBJ1-4	TRBV28
CASSLAESSYNEQFF	TGCGCCAGCAGCTTGGCGGAGAGCTCCTACAATGAGCAGTTCTTC	.	.	TRBJ2-1	TRBV5-1